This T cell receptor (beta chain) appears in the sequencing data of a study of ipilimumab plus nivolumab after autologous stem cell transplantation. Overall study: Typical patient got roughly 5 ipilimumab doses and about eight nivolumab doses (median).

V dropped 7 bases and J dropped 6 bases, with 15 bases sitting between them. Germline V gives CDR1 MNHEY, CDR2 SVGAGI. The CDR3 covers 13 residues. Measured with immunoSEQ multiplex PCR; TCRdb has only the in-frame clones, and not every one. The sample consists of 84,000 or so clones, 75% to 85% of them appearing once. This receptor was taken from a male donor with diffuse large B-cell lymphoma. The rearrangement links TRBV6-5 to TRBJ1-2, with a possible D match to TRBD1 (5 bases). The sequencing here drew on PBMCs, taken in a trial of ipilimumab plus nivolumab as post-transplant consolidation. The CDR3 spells CASTPVDTHGYTF. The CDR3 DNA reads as TGTGCCAGCACCCCCGTGGACACCCATGGCTACACCTTC.